Described below is a single T cell receptor (beta chain) sequence and its context. This clone was seen a handful of times. Its antigen remains unidentified. No per-base quality is available; no much larger clone lies one base away. This sample was included in a study of blood T cell repertoires in COVID-19 (dated by TCRdb to the early 2020s). Study-wide context: Samples covering the acute and convalescent phases of COVID-19 were provided by collaborators in the United States, Italy and Spain. The material from the prospective study consisted of cDNA or gDNA derived from T cells, B-cell-depleted T cells, or PBMCs. Subjects who had been exposed to COVID-19, were actively infected with it, or had recovered from it provided the deeply sampled blood TCRbeta repertoires that made up the dataset. The repertoires were released in a freely available public database meant as a resource for research on the immune response to SARS-CoV-2. Samples came from the ongoing ImmuneRACE study (first 160 participants) plus 1,254 subjects from 6 global collaborators. The sample metadata nearly always contained a de-identified subject ID, COVID-19 status, age in years and sex. HLA class I and class II types, where available, came from metadata supplied by the sample provider rather than from assay-based typing. Overall study outcomes, separate from this receptor: The amount of clinical and demographic metadata varied by source and participant and was provided uncurated.

TCRbeta CDR3 regions were amplified from genomic DNA by means of the immunoSEQ Assay, a bias-controlled multiplex PCR. Per the original workflow: The number of nucleated cells in each sample was estimated by amplification of reference gene primers within the assay. To quantify the absolute abundance of each unique TCRbeta CDR3 rearrangement, sequence reads were collapsed and filtered. For each sample, productive Simpson clonality was calculated as the square root of Simpson's diversity index over productive rearrangements. The table comes from immuneACCESS by way of TCRdb, which keeps in-frame sequences with V and J called. Part of the clones is missing from these tables; in studies checked, under half for an unresolved V gene and the rest for unknown reasons. Clone size and the V and J calls come from that table; the DNA yielded D and trimming. The sample records some 240,000 clones, 90% of which are singletons. Around 1.9% of the sample goes to the ten largest clones.

As encoded in the germline V gene, CDR1 is MNHEY while CDR2 is SVGEGT. The CDR3 runs 17 amino acids, cysteine and phenylalanine included. Only the CDR3 DNA is retained, 51 bases long and in frame from the first base. V and J are trimmed by 0 bases and 11 bases, and the gene matches miss 14 bases of the junction. In Seattle, one collaborating source enrolled patients while the infection was active and tracked those patients longitudinally over the course of disease. The collaborating institutions used their own protocols to collect whole blood in K2EDTA tubes. For TCRbeta analysis, collaborator samples were shipped as frozen whole blood, as isolated PBMCs, or as DNA extracted from either sample type.

The sequence derives from a woman in her fifties or sixties with COVID-19, enrolled during active disease. Specimen: peripheral blood. This sequence uses TRBV6-2 or TRBV6-3 and TRBJ2-1; TRBD1 matches 9 bases in the middle. The CDR3 corresponds to CASSYSYRGLGRLKQFF. Here is the DNA: TGTGCCAGCAGTTACTCTTACAGGGGGCTAGGCCGTTTGAAGCAGTTCTTC.